This TCR beta chain was identified in a study of T cell responses to AZD1222 COVID-19 vaccine. Study results and limitations: Of spike-specific TCRs, nearly half reportedly target regions left unmutated in variants. It should be noted that donors were predominantly white British and more often female, and clonal diversity was possibly underestimated. Rises in breadth and depth of Spike-specific TCRs came after two AZD1222 doses. Regions 160-218 and 743-854 held dominance among vaccine-associated CD4 TCRs, which spanned spike.

The CDR3 covers 14 residues. Trimming shortened V by 6 bases and J by 1 base, and 12 bases separated the two germline ends. Germline V gene data show CDR1 as KGHSH and CDR2 as LQKENI. In regard to this clone: No antigen is known for it.

Sequencing was performed with immunoSEQ multiplex PCR; in TCRdb, only in-frame clones are kept and a portion is missing. The sample has about 150,000 clones, 85% to 95% seen once. This TCR came from an adult in good health. The chain recombines TRBV18 with TRBJ2-5; D is possibly TRBD1 or TRBD2 (6 bases each). This specimen consisted of peripheral blood, obtained on day 0 of AZD1222 vaccination. CDR3 in amino acids: CASSSRGLQETQYF. For the CDR3, the DNA is TGTGCCAGCTCCTCCAGGGGACTCCAAGAGACCCAGTACTTC.